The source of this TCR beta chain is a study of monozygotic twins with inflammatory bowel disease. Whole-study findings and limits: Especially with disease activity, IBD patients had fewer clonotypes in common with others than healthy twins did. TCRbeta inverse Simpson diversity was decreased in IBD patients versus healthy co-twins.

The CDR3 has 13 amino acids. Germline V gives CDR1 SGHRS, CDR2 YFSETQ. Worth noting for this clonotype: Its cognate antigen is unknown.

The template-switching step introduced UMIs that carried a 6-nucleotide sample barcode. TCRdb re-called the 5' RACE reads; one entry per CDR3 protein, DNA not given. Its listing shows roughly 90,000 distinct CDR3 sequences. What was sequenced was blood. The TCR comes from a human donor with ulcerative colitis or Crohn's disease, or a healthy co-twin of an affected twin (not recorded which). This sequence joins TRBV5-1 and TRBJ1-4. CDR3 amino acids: CASSPFTDEKLFF. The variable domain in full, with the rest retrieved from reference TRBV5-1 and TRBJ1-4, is KAGVTQTPRYLIKTRGQQVTLSCSPISGHRSVSWYQQTPGQGLQFLFEYFSETQRNKGNFPGRFSGRQFSNSRSEMNVSTLELGDSALYLCASSPFTDEKLFFGSGTQLSVL.